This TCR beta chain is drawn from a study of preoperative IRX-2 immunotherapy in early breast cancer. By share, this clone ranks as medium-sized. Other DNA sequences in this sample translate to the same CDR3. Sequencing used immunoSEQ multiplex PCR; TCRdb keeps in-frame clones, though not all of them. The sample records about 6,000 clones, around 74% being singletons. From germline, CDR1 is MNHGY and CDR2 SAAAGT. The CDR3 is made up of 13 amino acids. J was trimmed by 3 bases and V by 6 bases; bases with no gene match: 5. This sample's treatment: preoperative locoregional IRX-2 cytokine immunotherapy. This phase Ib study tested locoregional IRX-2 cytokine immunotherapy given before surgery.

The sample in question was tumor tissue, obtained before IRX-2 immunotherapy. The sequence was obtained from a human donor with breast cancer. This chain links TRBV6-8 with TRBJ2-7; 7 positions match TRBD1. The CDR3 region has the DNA TGTGCCAGCAGGCACCGGGACAGCTACGAGCAGTACTTC. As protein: CASRHRDSYEQYF.